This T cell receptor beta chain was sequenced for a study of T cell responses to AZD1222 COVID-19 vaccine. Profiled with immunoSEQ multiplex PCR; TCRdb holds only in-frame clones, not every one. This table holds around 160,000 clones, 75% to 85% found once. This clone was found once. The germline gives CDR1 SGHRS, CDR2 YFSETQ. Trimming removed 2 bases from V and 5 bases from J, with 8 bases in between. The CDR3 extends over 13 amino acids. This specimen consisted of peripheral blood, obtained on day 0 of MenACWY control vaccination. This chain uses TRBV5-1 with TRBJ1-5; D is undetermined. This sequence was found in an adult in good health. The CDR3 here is CASSLIPDQPQHF. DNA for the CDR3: TGCGCCAGCAGCTTAATACCAGATCAGCCCCAGCATTTT.